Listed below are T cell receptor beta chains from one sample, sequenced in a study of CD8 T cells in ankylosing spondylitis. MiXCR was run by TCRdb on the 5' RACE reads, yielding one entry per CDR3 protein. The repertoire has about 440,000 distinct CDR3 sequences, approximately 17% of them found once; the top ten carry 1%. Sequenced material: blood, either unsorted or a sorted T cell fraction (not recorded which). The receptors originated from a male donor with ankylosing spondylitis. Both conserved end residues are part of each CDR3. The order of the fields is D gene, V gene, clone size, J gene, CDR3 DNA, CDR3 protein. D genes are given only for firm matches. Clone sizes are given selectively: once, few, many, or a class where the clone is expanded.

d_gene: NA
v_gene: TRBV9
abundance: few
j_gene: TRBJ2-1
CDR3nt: TGTGCCAGCAGGGGGGGACAGTTCAATGAGCAGTTCTTC
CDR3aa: CASRGGQFNEQFF

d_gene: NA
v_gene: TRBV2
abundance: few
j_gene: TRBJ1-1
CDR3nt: TGTGCCAGCACCAGCGAAGGCACTGAAGCTTTCTTT
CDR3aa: CASTSEGTEAFF

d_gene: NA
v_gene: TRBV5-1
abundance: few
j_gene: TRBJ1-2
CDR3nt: TGCGCCAGCAGCGCCGACGGCAACTATGGCTACACCTTC
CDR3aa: CASSADGNYGYTF

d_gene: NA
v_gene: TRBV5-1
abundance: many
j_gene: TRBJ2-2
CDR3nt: TGCGCCAGCAGGTCACGCGTGGAGACCGGGGAGCTGTTTTTT
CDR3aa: CASRSRVETGELFF

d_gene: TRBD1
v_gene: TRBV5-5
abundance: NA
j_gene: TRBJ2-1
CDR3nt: TGTGCCAGCAGCGACGGGACAGGGAACTACAATGAGCAGTTCTTC
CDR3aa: CASSDGTGNYNEQFF

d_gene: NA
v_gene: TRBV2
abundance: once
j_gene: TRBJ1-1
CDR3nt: TGTGCCTGCGAGGGAGCGATTAGAAACACTGAAGCTTTCTTT
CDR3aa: CACEGAIRNTEAFF

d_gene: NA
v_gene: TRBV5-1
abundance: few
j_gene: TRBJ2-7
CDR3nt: TGCGCCAGCAGCTCAAATGCCGAGCAGTACTTC
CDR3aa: CASSSNAEQYF

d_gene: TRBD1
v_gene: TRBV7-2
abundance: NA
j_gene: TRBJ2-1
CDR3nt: TGTGCCAGCAGCTCCCAGGACAGGGGGGCTGAGCAGTTCTTC
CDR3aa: CASSSQDRGAEQFF

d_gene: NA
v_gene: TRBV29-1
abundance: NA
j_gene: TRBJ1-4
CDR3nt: TGCAGCGCGTTCGGGACCAACGAAAAACTGTTTTTT
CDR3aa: CSAFGTNEKLFF

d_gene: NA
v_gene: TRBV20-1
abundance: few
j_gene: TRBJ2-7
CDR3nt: TGCAGTGCGCACCGACAGGCCTCCTACGAGCAGTACTTC
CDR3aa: CSAHRQASYEQYF

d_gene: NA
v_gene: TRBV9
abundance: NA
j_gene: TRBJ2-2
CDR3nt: TGTGCCAGCAGCGCACGAGCTGGGACCGGGGAGCTGTTTTTT
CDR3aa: CASSARAGTGELFF

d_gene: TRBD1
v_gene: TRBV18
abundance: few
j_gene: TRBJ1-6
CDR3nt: TGTGCCAGCTCGAGGGACAGGTATAATTCACCCCTCCACTTT
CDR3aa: CASSRDRYNSPLHF

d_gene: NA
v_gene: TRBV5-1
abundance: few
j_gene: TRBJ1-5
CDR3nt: TGCGCCAGCAGCTCCGGGGACGGGAGCAATCAGCCCCAGCATTTT
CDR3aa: CASSSGDGSNQPQHF

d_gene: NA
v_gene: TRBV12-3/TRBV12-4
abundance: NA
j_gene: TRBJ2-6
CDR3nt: TGTGCCAGCAGTTTCCGGAGGCCTGGGGCCAACGTCCTGACTTTC
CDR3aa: CASSFRRPGANVLTF

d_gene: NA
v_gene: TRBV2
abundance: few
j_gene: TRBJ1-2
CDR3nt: TGTGCCAGCAGTCCTGATTACTATGGCTACACCTTC
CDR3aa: CASSPDYYGYTF

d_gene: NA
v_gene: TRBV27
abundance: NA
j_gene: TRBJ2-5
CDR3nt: TGTGCCAGCAGTTCCGGAGGGCAGGGTAGGCGCGAGACCCAGTACTTC
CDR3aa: CASSSGGQGRRETQYF

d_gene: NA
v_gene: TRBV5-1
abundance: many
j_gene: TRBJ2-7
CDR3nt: TGCGCCAGCAGCTTGGAAAGGGACTCCAACTACGAGCAGTACTTC
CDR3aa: CASSLERDSNYEQYF

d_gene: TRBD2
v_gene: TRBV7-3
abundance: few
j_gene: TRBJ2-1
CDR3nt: TGTGCCAGCAGCTTAGGCGGGACTACCAACAATGAGCAGTTCTTC
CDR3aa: CASSLGGTTNNEQFF

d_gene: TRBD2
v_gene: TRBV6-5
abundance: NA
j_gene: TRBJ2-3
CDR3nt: TGTGCCAGCAGTTACTCTCTCGGGGGGGTTAGTACAGATACGCAGTATTTT
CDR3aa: CASSYSLGGVSTDTQYF

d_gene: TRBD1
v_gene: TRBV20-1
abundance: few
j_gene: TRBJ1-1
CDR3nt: TGCAGTGTTTACAGGGGTGGAGGAGACACTGAAGCTTTCTTT
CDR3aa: CSVYRGGGDTEAFF

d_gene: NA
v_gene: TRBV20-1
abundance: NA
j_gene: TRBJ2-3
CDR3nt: TGCAGTGCACCGACAGGCTCGGTGGCAGATACGCAGTATTTT
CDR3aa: CSAPTGSVADTQYF

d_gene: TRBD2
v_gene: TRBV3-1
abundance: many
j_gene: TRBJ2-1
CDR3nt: TGTGCCAGCAGCCAATCGACTAGCGGGGGGAATGAGCAGTTCTTC
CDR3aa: CASSQSTSGGNEQFF

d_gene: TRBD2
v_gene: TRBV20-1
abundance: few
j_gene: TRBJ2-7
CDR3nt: TGCAGTGCTAGAGTGGCGGGGGGGTCCGGGGAGCAGTACTTC
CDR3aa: CSARVAGGSGEQYF